The rows below give T cell receptor beta chains drawn from one sample of a study of blood T cell repertoires in COVID-19. Only in-frame clones appear in the TCRdb table, and some are missing; sequencing was by immunoSEQ multiplex PCR. The profile shows fewer than 350,000 clones, roughly 86% of them singletons. The sample comprised peripheral blood. All receptors derive from a woman in her thirties who had recovered from COVID-19. CDR3s include the opening cysteine and the closing phenylalanine or tryptophan. D genes are given only for firm matches. Rows give clone size only sometimes, using once, few, many, or a class for an expanded clone.

len | j_gene | abundance | v_gene | d_gene | CDR3nt | CDR3aa
16 | TRBJ2-1 | - | TRBV6-5 | TRBD1 | TGTGCCAGCAGTTACTCTCCCGGGACAGGGGACAATGAGCAGTTCTTC | CASSYSPGTGDNEQFF
13 | TRBJ1-1 | - | TRBV19 | TRBD1 | TGTGCCAGTAGAAAACAGGGGTACACTGAAGCTTTCTTT | CASRKQGYTEAFF
14 | TRBJ1-6 | - | TRBV28 | TRBD1 | TGTGCCAGCACTTCCGACAGGGGCAATTCACCCCTCCACTTT | CASTSDRGNSPLHF
16 | TRBJ1-1 | - | TRBV9 | TRBD1 | TGTGCCAGCAGCCCTGGACAGGGGGTCATGAACACTGAAGCTTTCTTT | CASSPGQGVMNTEAFF
13 | TRBJ1-1 | few | TRBV10-1 | - | TGCGCCAGCAGGTACAGGGAGGGGACTGAAGCTTTCTTT | CASRYREGTEAFF
14 | TRBJ1-2 | - | TRBV4-2 | - | TGTGCCAGCAGCCAAGTGGAGTCAATCGGGGGCTACACCTTC | CASSQVESIGGYTF
13 | TRBJ1-1 | - | TRBV9 | - | TGTGCCAGCAGCGATTCAGGGGAGGGTGAAGCTTTCTTT | CASSDSGEGEAFF
14 | TRBJ1-1 | - | TRBV27 | TRBD1 | TGTGCCAGCAGCCCAGGGGGTGGTGGCACTGAAGCTTTCTTT | CASSPGGGGTEAFF
14 | TRBJ2-7 | - | TRBV4-1 | - | TGCGCCAGCAGCCAAGCGGGGGTCTCCTACGAGCAGTACTTC | CASSQAGVSYEQYF
14 | TRBJ2-1 | - | TRBV10-3 | - | TGTGCCATCAGTGAGGTGGGGGGATACAATGAGCAGTTCTTC | CAISEVGGYNEQFF
16 | TRBJ2-3 | - | TRBV5-1 | TRBD2 | TGCGCCAGCAGCGTAACCGGGACTAGCAGCACAGATACGCAGTATTTT | CASSVTGTSSTDTQYF
13 | TRBJ2-1 | - | TRBV30 | TRBD2 | TGTGCCATGAGCCTATTCGCGGGGGAGGAGCAGTTCTTC | CAMSLFAGEEQFF
15 | TRBJ2-5 | - | TRBV7-8 | TRBD2 | TGTGCCAGCAGCTTTCCTAGCGGGAGGACTGAGACCCAGTACTTC | CASSFPSGRTETQYF
15 | TRBJ1-5 | - | TRBV6-2/TRBV6-3 | - | TGTGCCAGCAGTTACTCGGGGGGGAGCAATCAGCCCCAGCATTTT | CASSYSGGSNQPQHF
18 | TRBJ2-5 | - | TRBV28 | TRBD2 | TGTGCCAGCAGTTTAAGGGCTACCAGCGGGAGGCCCTTCGAGACCCAGTACTTC | CASSLRATSGRPFETQYF
15 | TRBJ2-2 | - | TRBV27 | - | TGTGCCAGCAGTTTATTGGTGGGGGCCCCCGGGGAGCTGTTTTTT | CASSLLVGAPGELFF
14 | TRBJ1-6 | - | TRBV5-4 | - | TGTGCCAGCAGCTTGGGGGGAGATGCTTCACCCCTCCACTTT | CASSLGGDASPLHF
14 | TRBJ1-6 | - | TRBV7-8 | TRBD1 | TGTGCCAGCAGCCCCGACAGGGAGAATTCACCCCTCCACTTT | CASSPDRENSPLHF
15 | TRBJ2-2 | once | TRBV7-9 | TRBD1 | TGTGCCAGCAGCTACCGGCGACAGGGGCCCGGGGAGCTGTTTTTT | CASSYRRQGPGELFF
12 | TRBJ1-3 | - | TRBV12-3/TRBV12-4 | - | TGTGCCTCCCTAGTCTCGGGAAACACCATATATTTT | CASLVSGNTIYF
15 | TRBJ1-2 | - | TRBV7-8 | - | TGTGCCAGCAGCAGGATCACGACAGGAGTCCTCGGCTACACCTTC | CASSRITTGVLGYTF
15 | TRBJ2-2 | - | TRBV28 | - | TGTGCCAGCAGTCCAACTGACAGGAACACCGGGGAGCTGTTTTTT | CASSPTDRNTGELFF
16 | TRBJ2-3 | - | TRBV5-1 | TRBD2 | TGCGCCAGCAGCGGGCTGGTTAGCGGGAGGGCAGATACGCAGTATTTT | CASSGLVSGRADTQYF
15 | TRBJ1-6 | - | TRBV9 | TRBD1 | TGTGCCAGCAGCGAGGGGGGACAGTTATATTCACCCCTCCACTTT | CASSEGGQLYSPLHF
14 | TRBJ2-5 | - | TRBV11-2 | - | TGTGCCAGCAGCTTTTCCCGGACAGAAGAGACCCAGTACTTC | CASSFSRTEETQYF
16 | TRBJ1-4 | - | TRBV18 | TRBD1 | TGTGCCAGCTCACGCTCATCAGACAGGGCTCAAGAAAAACTGTTTTTT | CASSRSSDRAQEKLFF
16 | TRBJ1-1 | - | TRBV15 | - | TGTGCCACCAGCAGAGGGGGCCGTGGCAGGGGTGATGAAGCTTTCTTT | CATSRGGRGRGDEAFF
13 | TRBJ2-1 | - | TRBV12-3/TRBV12-4 | - | TGTGCCAGCAGTTTTTTTCAATACAATGAGCAGTTCTTC | CASSFFQYNEQFF
15 | TRBJ1-4 | - | TRBV19 | TRBD1 | TGTGCCAGTAGTCCGACCGGGACAGGGGATGAAAAACTGTTTTTT | CASSPTGTGDEKLFF
16 | TRBJ1-1 | - | TRBV19 | TRBD1 | TGTGCCAGTAGTCAATACGGGGACAGGGGTTCCACTGAAGCTTTCTTT | CASSQYGDRGSTEAFF
13 | TRBJ2-7 | - | TRBV7-9 | TRBD2 | TGTGCCAGCAGGGGACTAGCGGGAATCGAGCAGTACTTC | CASRGLAGIEQYF
13 | TRBJ2-7 | - | TRBV6-5 | TRBD1 | TGTGCCAGCAGCCGGGACAGTGGACACGAGCAGTACTTC | CASSRDSGHEQYF
14 | TRBJ1-2 | - | TRBV18 | - | TGTGCCAGCTCACCTGGACACGGGTTGGGGCTAGATACCTTC | CASSPGHGLGLDTF
14 | TRBJ1-4 | - | TRBV6-5 | - | TGTGCCAGCAGTAAGACAGGCCCTAATGAAAAACTGTTTTTT | CASSKTGPNEKLFF
16 | TRBJ2-5 | - | TRBV2 | TRBD2 | TGTGCCAGCAGTGATATAGCGGGGGACTCCTCAGAGACCCAGTACTTC | CASSDIAGDSSETQYF
12 | TRBJ1-2 | - | TRBV7-9 | - | TGTGCCAGCAGCTTAGACAGGGATGGCTACACCTTC | CASSLDRDGYTF
14 | TRBJ2-3 | few | TRBV5-4 | - | TGTGCCAGCAGCTTGAGAGACAGCTTCGATACGCAGTATTTT | CASSLRDSFDTQYF
14 | TRBJ1-3 | - | TRBV5-6 | - | TGTGCCAGCAGCTTGGGCGGCTCTGGAAACACCATATATTTT | CASSLGGSGNTIYF
13 | TRBJ2-7 | - | TRBV6-1 | - | TGTGCCAGCAGTGAAGGTTGGGGAGGCGAGCAGTACTTC | CASSEGWGGEQYF
16 | TRBJ2-3 | many | TRBV6-4 | TRBD2 | TGTGCCAGCAGTGACTCGACTAGCGGGGGGGCAGATACGCAGTATTTT | CASSDSTSGGADTQYF
14 | TRBJ2-2 | - | TRBV5-3 | - | TGTGCCAGAATTAGAACGCGGGCCCCGGGGGAGCTGTTTTTT | CARIRTRAPGELFF
13 | TRBJ2-5 | - | TRBV7-6 | - | TGTGCCAGCAGCTTTGGCAGACAAGAGACCCAGTACTTC | CASSFGRQETQYF
14 | TRBJ2-3 | - | TRBV27 | TRBD2 | TGTGCCAGCAGTTCCCAGCGGGACACAGATACGCAGTATTTT | CASSSQRDTDTQYF
16 | TRBJ1-2 | - | TRBV6-1 | - | TGTGCCAGCAGTGAAGTATCAGGCGTCGGTAGCTATGGCTACACCTTC | CASSEVSGVGSYGYTF
16 | TRBJ1-5 | - | TRBV6-1 | - | TGTGCCAGCAGTGATACCCACCGGACCACAGGGCAGCCCCAGCATTTT | CASSDTHRTTGQPQHF
15 | TRBJ1-5 | - | TRBV24-1 | TRBD1 | TGTGCCACCAGTGAAGCGACAGGGGATAATCAGCCCCAGCATTTT | CATSEATGDNQPQHF
14 | TRBJ1-2 | once | TRBV30 | - | TGTGCCTGGAGTGAGGCAGTAGGAACAGGTGGCTACACCTTC | CAWSEAVGTGGYTF
14 | TRBJ2-4 | - | TRBV29-1 | TRBD1 | TGCAGCGCTCTCACTAAACAGGGGCCCGACATTCAGTACTTC | CSALTKQGPDIQYF